This T cell receptor beta chain originates from a study of T cell changes during pregnancy in multiple sclerosis. The length of the CDR3 is 13 residues. The germline CDR1 and CDR2 sequences are MNHEY and SVGAGI. Trimming took 3 bases from V and 3 from J, leaving 9 bases between them. Sequenced by immunoSEQ multiplex PCR; TCRdb stores in-frame clones only, minus some. The sample shows around 80,000 clones, approximately 90% of them seen only once. The input for sequencing was peripheral blood, taken before pregnancy. This TCR was sampled from a female donor with multiple sclerosis, enrolled in a pregnancy study. This rearrangement joins TRBV6-5 to TRBJ2-7; D is uncertain. The CDR3 region is CASSYRQRYEQYF. The CDR3, as DNA: TGTGCCAGCAGTTATAGGCAGCGCTACGAGCAGTACTTC.